The present T cell receptor (beta chain) was sequenced within a study of blood T cell repertoires in COVID-19. Study summary: Collection of acute and convalescent COVID-19 samples took place in the United States, Italy and Spain.

A Seattle source enrolled patients during active infection and followed them longitudinally. This clone was found once. The authors' processing: Cell counts per sample came from amplifying reference gene primers. Measured with immunoSEQ multiplex PCR; TCRdb has only the in-frame clones, and not every one. D and trimming come from the DNA, and the V and J calls and clone size come from that table. The repertoire holds 100,000 to 150,000 clones, with around 82% as singletons. There are 14 residues in the CDR3. The V gene lost 6 bases and the J gene lost 2 bases, with 13 bases spanning the gap. Per germline, CDR1 MNHEY and CDR2 SVGAGI.

This chain connects TRBV6-5 to TRBJ1-2; D perhaps matches TRBD1 (6 bases). The clonotype originates from a man between 25 and 39 years old with COVID-19, enrolled during active disease. The source material was peripheral blood. The CDR3 sequence is CASREGDLNYGYTF. The CDR3, as DNA: TGTGCCAGCAGAGAGGGGGATCTGAACTATGGCTACACCTTC.